What follows are 20 T cell receptor beta chains derived from one specimen sequenced in a study of blood T cell repertoires in COVID-19. Here immunoSEQ multiplex PCR was the method, and the copy in TCRdb shows in-frame clones only, minus some. The table lists approximately 200,000 clones, roughly 80% of them singletons. Sequences were obtained from peripheral blood. These receptors all stem from a human donor in a cohort sampled during active COVID-19.

V is TRBV5-1 and J is TRBJ2-6; D is unresolved. There are 15 residues in the CDR3. Deletions cut 1 base from V and 0 bases from J, with 5 bases between. Per the germline V gene, CDR1 is SGHRS and CDR2 is YFSETQ. Here the CDR3 DNA reads TGCGCCAGCAGCTTGCCCGTCTCTGGGGCCAACGTCCTGACTTTC. Its translation: CASSLPVSGANVLTF.

J is TRBJ2-7 and V is TRBV12-3 or TRBV12-4; 9 nucleotides agree with TRBD1. V was clipped by 6 bases and J by 4 bases; unmatched bases: 1. This CDR3 contains 12 residues. The CDR3 is CASRGQGYEQYF. For the CDR3, the DNA is TGTGCCAGCAGGGGACAGGGTTACGAGCAGTACTTC.

As to this clone: Possible read error: a much larger clone is one base away. V and J are TRBV27 and TRBJ2-3; 8 nucleotides align to TRBD2. The junction had 0 bases not matched to a gene; V was cut back by 3 bases and J by 1 base. Germline loops: CDR1 MNHEY, CDR2 SMNVEV (reference sequence). The CDR3 consists of 14 residues. The CDR3 DNA reads TGTGCCAGCAGTTTGACTAGCGGCACAGATACGCAGTATTTT. This codes for CASSLTSGTDTQYF.

The chain combines TRBV12-3 or TRBV12-4 with TRBJ2-7, with 10 bases matching TRBD1. The CDR3 runs 13 residues. J was trimmed by 11 bases and V by 6 bases; bases with no gene match: 10. CDR3 residues: CASSPDRGAEEYF. CDR3 DNA: TGTGCCAGCAGCCCGGACAGGGGGGCGGAGGAGTACTTC.

This clone was observed once. The rearrangement joins TRBV7-6 to TRBJ1-2, with 9 bases identical to TRBD1. The CDR3 runs to 16 residues. V lost 5 bases to trimming and J lost 5 bases; unmatched junction nucleotides: 12. Germline assignment: CDR1 SGHVS and CDR2 FNYEAQ. CDR3 residues: CASSPSGQGSAYGYTF. As DNA, the CDR3 is TGTGCCAGCAGCCCTTCGGGACAGGGAAGTGCTTATGGCTACACCTTC.

The chain couples TRBV6-2 or TRBV6-3 to TRBJ2-1, with D unresolved. The ends were cut back, 4 bases at V and 2 bases at J, with 6 bases in the middle. The CDR3 sequence is 13 residues long. The germline V gene encodes CDR1 MNHEY and CDR2 SVGEGT. In DNA form, the CDR3 reads TGTGCCAGCAGTTGGAGTACCTACAATGAGCAGTTCTTC. The encoded protein is CASSWSTYNEQFF.

The CDR3 protein is CASSEAQSLSYEQYF. Here the CDR3 DNA reads TGTGCCAGCAGTGAAGCACAGAGCCTCTCCTACGAGCAGTACTTC. The chain combines TRBV6-1 with TRBJ2-7; the D is unclear. V gave up 0 bases and J gave up 0 bases, with 9 bases separating them. CDR1 is MNHNS and CDR2 is SASEGT in the germline V gene. This CDR3 is 15 amino acids long.

The gene calls are TRBV28 and TRBJ1-4; TRBD1 is a possible D gene (5 bases). Germline V lookup: CDR1 MDHEN, CDR2 SYDVKM. CDR3 length: 15 residues. V was clipped by 6 bases and J by 0 bases, with 11 bases between them. CDR3 DNA sequence: TGTGCCAGCAGAGACGACAGAGCAACTAATGAAAAACTGTTTTTT. Its protein is CASRDDRATNEKLFF.

With regard to this clone: A junction end diverges from the germline sequence, so it may reflect a read error. V usage is TRBV6-5 and J usage is TRBJ1-2, with 10 nucleotides matching TRBD1. The CDR3 is 14 residues long. From germline, CDR1 is MNHEY and CDR2 SVGAGI. The CDR3 DNA sequence: TGTGCCAGCAGTAACTCAGGGGACAGGGGCCGCTACACCTTC. This sequence encodes CASSNSGDRGRYTF.

The V and J genes are TRBV5-1 and TRBJ1-1; 7 bases agree with TRBD1. The ends lost 1 base at V and 5 bases at J; junction bases unmatched: 11. Germline CDR1 SGHRS, CDR2 YFSETQ. The CDR3 is 16 residues long. Here the CDR3 DNA reads TGCGCCAGCAGCTTGCGACAGGGTGGGAGAAGGACTGAAGCTTTCTTT. Translating it yields CASSLRQGGRRTEAFF.

The genes are TRBV19 and TRBJ2-6, with unresolved D. Germline CDR1 and CDR2: LNHDA and SQIVND (reference sequence). There are 15 residues in the CDR3. V was clipped by 3 bases and J by 2 bases, with 8 bases between them. Written as DNA, the CDR3 is TGTGCCAGTAGTATCGGTCCTCCTGGGGCCAACGTCCTGACTTTC. Translation: CASSIGPPGANVLTF.

A remark on this clone: This CDR3 is also generated by other DNA sequences in the sample. CDR3 sequence: CASSPGHSNQPQHF. In nucleotides, the CDR3 is TGTGCCAGCAGCCCAGGGCATAGCAATCAGCCCCAGCATTTT. The V gene is TRBV6-5, the J gene TRBJ1-5; the D gene is possibly TRBD1 (5 bases). The V gene lost 6 bases and the J gene lost 0 bases, with 9 bases spanning the gap. Looked up from germline, CDR1 is MNHEY and CDR2 is SVGAGI. The CDR3 is 14 amino acids.

CDR3 DNA sequence: TGCGCCAGCAGCCAACCCGGGACAGGGGTCGAGCAGTACTTC. This gives the protein CASSQPGTGVEQYF. This chain uses TRBV4-3 with TRBJ2-7, with TRBD1 matching over 10 bases. The CDR3 sequence is 14 residues long. From germline, CDR1 is LGHNA and CDR2 YSLEER. V shed 2 bases, J shed 6 bases, and the junction held 4 bases outside the gene matches.

The chain links TRBV18 to TRBJ2-1; 11 bases agree with TRBD1. V trimming: 3 bases; J trimming: 7 bases; junction bases outside the gene matches: 11. CDR1 and CDR2 (germline): KGHSH, LQKENI. The CDR3 runs to 17 residues. This CDR3 reads CASSPILSGQGVNEQFF. The CDR3 DNA reads as TGTGCCAGCTCACCCATTCTGTCGGGACAGGGGGTAAATGAGCAGTTCTTC.

The J gene is TRBJ1-3, the V gene TRBV11-3, with 9 nucleotides matching TRBD1. Germline values: CDR1 SGHNT, CDR2 YENEEA. Trimming removed 5 bases from V and 2 bases from J; junction bases left unmatched: 7. CDR3 length: 16 amino acids. This CDR3 is CASSPGDRVTGNTIYF. The CDR3, as DNA: TGTGCCAGCAGCCCAGGGGACAGGGTCACTGGAAACACCATATATTTT.

In its sample, this clone was seen once. V is TRBV29-1 and J is TRBJ2-7; 9 bases line up with TRBD1. Per germline, CDR1 SQVTM and CDR2 ANQGSEA. J was trimmed by 5 bases and V by 3 bases; bases with no gene match: 2. This CDR3 has 12 amino acids. In nucleotides, the CDR3 is TGCAGCGTTGATACAGGGGGCCACGAGCAGTACTTC. This codes for CSVDTGGHEQYF.

This chain joins TRBV7-3 and TRBJ2-5; TRBD2 matches at 8 bases. The germline gives CDR1 SGHTA, CDR2 FQGTGA. This CDR3 comprises 16 residues. With 8 bases clipped from V and 5 bases from J, the junction kept 16 bases outside the gene matches. The CDR3 sequence is CASSPRSSGIGETQYF. In DNA form, the CDR3 reads TGTGCCAGCTCCCCTCGGAGTAGCGGGATTGGGGAGACCCAGTACTTC.

Comment on this clone: This sample also contains other DNA sequences that code for the same CDR3. This chain links TRBV4-2 with TRBJ2-7; D is possibly TRBD2 (6 bases). CDR1 and CDR2 (germline): LGHNA, YNFKEQ. The V end was cut by 4 bases, the J end by 4 bases, with 8 bases between. The CDR3 is 12 amino acids. CDR3 loop: CASSPGGYEQYF. CDR3 DNA sequence: TGTGCCAGCAGCCCCGGGGGTTACGAGCAGTACTTC.

The J gene is TRBJ1-4, the V gene TRBV20-1; the match to TRBD1 covers 9 bases. Germline V gene lookup returns CDR1 DFQATT and CDR2 SNEGSKA (reference sequence). The CDR3 is 13 residues long. V dropped 3 bases and J dropped 5; count of bases not matched to a gene: 1. CDR3: CSASDRGNEKLFF. The DNA of the CDR3 is TGCAGTGCTAGTGACAGGGGGAATGAAAAACTGTTTTTT.

The chain employs TRBV4-3 and TRBJ2-7; D is possibly TRBD2 (5 bases). The CDR3 is 15 amino acids. Germline-derived CDR1 and CDR2 are LGHNA and YSLEER. Trimming took off 0 bases at V and 3 bases at J, with 12 bases between the two ends. The CDR3, as DNA: TGCGCCAGCAGCCAAGAGACTGGCAGCGGCTACGAGCAGTACTTC. This gives the protein CASSQETGSGYEQYF.